This T cell receptor (beta chain) appears in the sequencing data of a study of blood T cell repertoires in COVID-19. Study context: Some COVID-19 samples were acute and others convalescent; all came from the United States, Italy and Spain.

Per the original data handling: Reference gene primer amplification yielded estimated nucleated cell counts. Assay: immunoSEQ multiplex PCR; the TCRdb copy retains only in-frame clones and omits some. That table is the source of V, J and clone size, and D and trimming were worked out from the DNA. The sample records a few hundred thousand clones, about 86% being singletons. The sequencing input was peripheral blood. The clonotype comes from a woman aged 55 to 70 with COVID-19, enrolled during active disease.

CDR3 residues: CASSVSGGASDEQFF. As DNA, the CDR3 is TGTGCCAGCAGCGTTAGCGGGGGGGCCTCGGATGAGCAGTTCTTC. The chain couples TRBV9 to TRBJ2-1; 11 bases fit TRBD2. V lost 2 bases and J lost 8; bases outside the gene matches: 6. Germline assignment: CDR1 SGDLS and CDR2 YYNGEE. CDR3 length equals 15 residues.